Each of the 6 T cell receptor beta chains below was sequenced from the same sample in a study of T cells in women clearing cervical HPV infection. Measured with immunoSEQ multiplex PCR; TCRdb has only the in-frame clones, and not every one. The sample includes about 40,000 clones. The sample comprised blood buffy coat. All receptors come from a woman between 18 and 70 years old with a cervical HPV16 infection that either progressed to CIN3+ or cleared (not recorded which).

Turning to this clone: The read terminates 3 residues ahead of where the CDR3 ends, so the germline J gene completes it. V and J are TRBV6-2 or TRBV6-3 and TRBJ1-5; no firm D call. V was clipped by 5 bases and J by 6 bases, with 8 bases between them. The CDR3 loop spans 12 amino acids. Germline V gene sequence: CDR1 MNHEY, CDR2 SVGEGT. CDR3 sequence: CASSPRGQPQHF. The CDR3 DNA, read in part, is TGTGCCAGCAGTCCACGGGGTCAGCCC.

Remarks on this clone: The CDR3 is cut off 3 residues early in the read; its end comes from the germline J gene. The chain links TRBV2 to TRBJ2-5, with 9 bases identical to TRBD2. V gave up 6 bases and J gave up 4 bases; unmatched junction bases: 6. The germline V gene has CDR1 SNHLY and CDR2 FYNNEI. The CDR3 is 14 amino acids. The DNA read from the CDR3 is TGTGCCAGCAGGATTAGCGGGGGTGGAGAGACC. Residues: CASRISGGGET. In full, the CDR3 is CASRISGGGETQYF.

In the case of this clone: The CDR3 end is not reached by the read, which stops 3 residues before it; the germline J gene fills it in. J is TRBJ2-3 and V is TRBV19, with TRBD2 matching 10 bases. Per germline, CDR1 LNHDA and CDR2 SQIVND (reference sequence). After removal of 6 bases from V and 4 bases from J, the junction contained 1 base not matched to a gene. This CDR3 spans 13 amino acids. The CDR3 spells CASRLAGADTQYF. Partial CDR3 DNA: TGTGCCAGTAGGCTAGCGGGAGCAGATACG. The complete variable domain, with remaining parts taken from reference TRBV19 and TRBJ2-3, reads DGGITQSPKYLFRKEGQNVTLSCEQNLNHDAMYWYRQDPGQGLRLIYYSQIVNDFQKGDIAEGYSVSREKKESFPLTVTSAQKNPTAFYLCASRLAGADTQYFGPGTRLTVL.

With regard to this clone: Read sequence stops 3 residues before the CDR3 end, and the germline J gene provides the missing end. This CDR3 is also generated by other DNA sequences in the sample. The chain joins TRBV7-3 to TRBJ2-6; TRBD1 agrees at 7 bases. Losses at the gene ends were 5 bases for V and 4 bases for J; bases not matched to a gene: 5. The CDR3 loop spans 15 amino acids. CDR1 is SGHTA, CDR2 FQGTGA, per germline. The CDR3 is CASSTTGAGANVLTF. The sequenced CDR3 bases are TGTGCCAGCAGCACTACAGGGGCCGGGGCCAACGTC. Full variable domain (rest looked up from reference TRBV7-3 and TRBJ2-6): GAGVSQTPSNKVTEKGKYVELRCDPISGHTALYWYRQSLGQGPEFLIYFQGTGAADDSGLPNDRFFAVRPEGSVSTLKIQRTERGDSAVYLCASSTTGAGANVLTFGAGSRLTVL.

For this clone: The CDR3 end is not reached by the read, which stops 3 residues before it; the germline J gene fills it in. The chain recombines TRBV7-9 with TRBJ1-3; unclear D gene. The CDR3 consists of 15 residues. The ends were cut back, 1 base at V and 0 bases at J, with 7 bases in the middle. Looked up from germline, CDR1 is SEHNR and CDR2 is FQNEAQ (reference sequence). Here the CDR3 reads CASSLETLSGNTIYF. The DNA read from the CDR3 is TGTGCCAGCAGCTTAGAGACTCTCTCTGGAAACACC.

Worth noting for this clone: Coverage ceases 3 residues before the CDR3 finishes, and the germline J gene fills in the end. The chain links TRBV2 to TRBJ2-5; D perhaps matches TRBD1 (6 bases). Trimming shortened V by 5 bases and J by 3 bases, and 7 bases separated the two germline ends. Looked up from germline, CDR1 is SNHLY and CDR2 is FYNNEI. The CDR3 is 12 amino acids. The sequenced part of the CDR3 DNA is TGTGCCAGCAGTTGGGACAAAGAGACC. Amino acids: CASSWDKET. The CDR3 reads in full as CASSWDKETQYF.